Following are 2 T cell receptor beta chains from one sample sequenced in a study of cytomegalovirus exposure and HLA in healthy donors. This PCR relied on a set of 60 Vbeta primers and 13 Jbeta primers. The repertoire was sequenced with immunoSEQ multiplex PCR; TCRdb's copy has only in-frame clones and lacks some. Here the sample table reports about 130,000 clones. Specimen: PBMCs. The receptors derive from a man aged 18 to 30 in good health and CMV-seronegative.

The chain couples TRBV10-3 to TRBJ2-3; TRBD1 might be the D (6 bases). Germline CDR1 is ENHRY and CDR2 is SYGVKD. Trimming left V 3 bases short and J 5 bases short, with 12 bases between. This CDR3 comprises 14 residues. Here the CDR3 DNA reads TGTGCCATCAGTGAACAGGGAACAATAGATACGCAGTATTTT. Translating it yields CAISEQGTIDTQYF.

The gene calls are TRBV6-5 and TRBJ2-1; 9 nucleotides match TRBD2. Trimming removed 1 base from V and 7 bases from J; junction bases left unmatched: 8. Germline CDR1 reads MNHEY; CDR2 reads SVGAGI. The CDR3 is 16 amino acids. The CDR3 region has the DNA TGTGCCAGCAGTTACTATGTCGCGGGAGGGTGGAATGAGCAGTTCTTC. Translating it yields CASSYYVAGGWNEQFF.